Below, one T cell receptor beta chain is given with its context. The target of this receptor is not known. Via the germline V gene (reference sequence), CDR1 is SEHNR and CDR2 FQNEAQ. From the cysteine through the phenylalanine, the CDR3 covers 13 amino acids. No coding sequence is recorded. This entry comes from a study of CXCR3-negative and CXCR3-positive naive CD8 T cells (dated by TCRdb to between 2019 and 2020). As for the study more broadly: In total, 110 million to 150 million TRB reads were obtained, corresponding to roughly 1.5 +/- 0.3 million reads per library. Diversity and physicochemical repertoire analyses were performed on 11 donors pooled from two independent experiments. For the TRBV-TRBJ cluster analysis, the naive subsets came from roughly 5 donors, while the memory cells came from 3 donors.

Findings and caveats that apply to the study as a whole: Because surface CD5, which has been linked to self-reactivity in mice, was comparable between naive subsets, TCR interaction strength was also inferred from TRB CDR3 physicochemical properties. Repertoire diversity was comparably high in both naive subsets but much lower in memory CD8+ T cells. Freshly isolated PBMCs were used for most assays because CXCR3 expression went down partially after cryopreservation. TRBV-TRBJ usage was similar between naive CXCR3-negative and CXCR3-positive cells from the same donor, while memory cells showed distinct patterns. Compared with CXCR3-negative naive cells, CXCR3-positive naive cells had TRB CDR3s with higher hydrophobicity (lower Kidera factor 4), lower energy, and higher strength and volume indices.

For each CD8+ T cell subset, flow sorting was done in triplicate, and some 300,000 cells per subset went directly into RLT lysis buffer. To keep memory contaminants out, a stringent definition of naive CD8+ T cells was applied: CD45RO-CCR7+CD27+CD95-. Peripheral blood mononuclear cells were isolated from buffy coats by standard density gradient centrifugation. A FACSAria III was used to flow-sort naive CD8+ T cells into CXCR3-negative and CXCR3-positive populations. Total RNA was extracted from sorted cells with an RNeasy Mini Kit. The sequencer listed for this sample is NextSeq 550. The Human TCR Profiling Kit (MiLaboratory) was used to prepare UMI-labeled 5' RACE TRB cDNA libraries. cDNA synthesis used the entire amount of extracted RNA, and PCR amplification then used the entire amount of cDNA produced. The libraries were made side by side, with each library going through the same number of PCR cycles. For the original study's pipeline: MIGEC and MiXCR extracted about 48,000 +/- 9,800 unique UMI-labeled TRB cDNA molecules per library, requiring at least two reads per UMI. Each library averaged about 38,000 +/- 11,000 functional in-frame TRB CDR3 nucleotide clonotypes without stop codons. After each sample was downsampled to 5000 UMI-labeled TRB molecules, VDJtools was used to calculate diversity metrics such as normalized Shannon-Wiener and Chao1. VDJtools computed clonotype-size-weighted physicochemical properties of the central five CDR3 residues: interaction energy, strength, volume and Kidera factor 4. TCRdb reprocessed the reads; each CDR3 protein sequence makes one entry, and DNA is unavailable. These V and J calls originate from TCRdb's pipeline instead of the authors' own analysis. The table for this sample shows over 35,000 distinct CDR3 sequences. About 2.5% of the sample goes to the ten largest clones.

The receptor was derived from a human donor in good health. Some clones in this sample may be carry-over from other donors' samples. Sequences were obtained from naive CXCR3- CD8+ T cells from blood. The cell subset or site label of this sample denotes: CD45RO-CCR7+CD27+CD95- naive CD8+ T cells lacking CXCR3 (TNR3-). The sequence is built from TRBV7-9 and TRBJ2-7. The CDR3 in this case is CASSLGGSLEQYF. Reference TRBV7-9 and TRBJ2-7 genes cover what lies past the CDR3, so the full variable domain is DTGVSQNPRHKITKRGQNVTFRCDPISEHNRLYWYRQTLGQGPEFLTYFQNEAQLEKSRLLSDRFSAERPKGSFSTLEIQRTEQGDSAMYLCASSLGGSLEQYFGPGTRLTVT.